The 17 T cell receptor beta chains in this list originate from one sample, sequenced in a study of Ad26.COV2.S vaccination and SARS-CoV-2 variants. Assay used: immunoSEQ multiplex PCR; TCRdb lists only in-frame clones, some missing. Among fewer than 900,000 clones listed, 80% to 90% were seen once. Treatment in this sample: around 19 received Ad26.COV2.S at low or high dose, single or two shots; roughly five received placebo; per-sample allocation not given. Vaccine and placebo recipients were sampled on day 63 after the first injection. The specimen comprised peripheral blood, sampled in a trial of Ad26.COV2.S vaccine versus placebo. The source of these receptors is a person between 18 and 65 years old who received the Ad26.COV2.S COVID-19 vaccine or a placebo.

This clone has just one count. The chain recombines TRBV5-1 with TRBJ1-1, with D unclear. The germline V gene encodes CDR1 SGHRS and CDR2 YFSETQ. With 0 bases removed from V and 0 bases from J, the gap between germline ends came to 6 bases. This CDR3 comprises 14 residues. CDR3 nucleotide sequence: TGCGCCAGCAGCTTGGCCCAAATGAACACTGAAGCTTTCTTT. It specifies CASSLAQMNTEAFF.

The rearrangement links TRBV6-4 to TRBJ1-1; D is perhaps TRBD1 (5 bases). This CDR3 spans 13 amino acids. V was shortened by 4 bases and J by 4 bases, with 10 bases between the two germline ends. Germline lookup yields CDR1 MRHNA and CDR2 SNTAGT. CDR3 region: CASSGGAGTEAFF. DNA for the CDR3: TGTGCCAGCAGTGGAGGGGCTGGCACTGAAGCTTTCTTT.

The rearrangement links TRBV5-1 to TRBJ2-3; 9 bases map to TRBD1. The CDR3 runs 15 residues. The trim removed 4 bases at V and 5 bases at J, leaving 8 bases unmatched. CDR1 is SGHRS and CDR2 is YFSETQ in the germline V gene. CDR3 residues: CASSPDRGRGDTQYF. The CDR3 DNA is TGCGCCAGCAGCCCGGACAGGGGCCGAGGAGATACGCAGTATTTT.

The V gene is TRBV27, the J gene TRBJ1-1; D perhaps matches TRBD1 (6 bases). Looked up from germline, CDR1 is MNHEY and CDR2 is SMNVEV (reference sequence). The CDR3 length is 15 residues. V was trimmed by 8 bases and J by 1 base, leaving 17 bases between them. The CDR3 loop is CASLPSQQGNTEAFF. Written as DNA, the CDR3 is TGTGCCAGCCTTCCCTCCCAACAGGGGAACACTGAAGCTTTCTTT.

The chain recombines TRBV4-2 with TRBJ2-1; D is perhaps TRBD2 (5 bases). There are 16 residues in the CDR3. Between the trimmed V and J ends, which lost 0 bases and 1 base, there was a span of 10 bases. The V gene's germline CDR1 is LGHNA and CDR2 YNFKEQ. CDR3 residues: CASSQDPGNSYNEQFF. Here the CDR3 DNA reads TGTGCCAGCAGCCAAGATCCCGGGAATTCCTACAATGAGCAGTTCTTC.

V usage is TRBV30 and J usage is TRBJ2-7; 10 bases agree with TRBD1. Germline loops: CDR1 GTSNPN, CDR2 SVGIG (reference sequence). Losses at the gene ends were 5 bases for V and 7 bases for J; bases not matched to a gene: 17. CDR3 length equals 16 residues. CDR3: CAWGRSGTGAFREQYF. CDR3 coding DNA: TGTGCCTGGGGGAGATCCGGGACAGGGGCCTTTCGTGAGCAGTACTTC. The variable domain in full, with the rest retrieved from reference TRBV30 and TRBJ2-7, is SQTIHQWPATLVQPVGSPLSLECTVEGTSNPNLYWYRQAAGRGLQLLFYSVGIGQISSEVPQNLSASRPQDRQFILSSKKLLLSDSGFYLCAWGRSGTGAFREQYFGPGTRLTVT.

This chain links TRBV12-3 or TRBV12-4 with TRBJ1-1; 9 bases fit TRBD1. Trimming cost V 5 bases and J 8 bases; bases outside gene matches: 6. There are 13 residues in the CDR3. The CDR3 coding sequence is TGTGCCAGCAGTAGTACCGGGACAGGGGAAGCTTTCTTT. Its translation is CASSSTGTGEAFF.

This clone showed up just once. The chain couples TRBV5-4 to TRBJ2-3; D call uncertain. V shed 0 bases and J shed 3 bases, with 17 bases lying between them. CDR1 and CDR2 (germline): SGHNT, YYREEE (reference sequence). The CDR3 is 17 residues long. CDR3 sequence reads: CASSLASTLGSTDTQYF. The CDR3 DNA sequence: TGTGCCAGCAGCTTGGCCTCAACTTTAGGTAGTACAGATACGCAGTATTTT. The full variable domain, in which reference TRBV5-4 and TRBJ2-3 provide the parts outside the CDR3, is ETGVTQSPTHLIKTRGQQVTLRCSSQSGHNTVSWYQQALGQGPQFIFQYYREEENGRGNFPPRFSGLQFPNYSSELNVNALELDDSALYLCASSLASTLGSTDTQYFGPGTRLTVL.

CDR3 residues: CASSLVDSNTEAFF. In DNA form, the CDR3 reads TGTGCCAGCAGCTTGGTGGACAGCAACACTGAAGCTTTCTTT. The V gene is TRBV5-6, the J gene TRBJ1-1, with D possibly matching TRBD1 (6 bases). Germline V lookup: CDR1 SGHDT, CDR2 YYEEEE. V dropped 0 bases and J dropped 2 bases, with 8 bases sitting between them. The CDR3 is 14 amino acids.

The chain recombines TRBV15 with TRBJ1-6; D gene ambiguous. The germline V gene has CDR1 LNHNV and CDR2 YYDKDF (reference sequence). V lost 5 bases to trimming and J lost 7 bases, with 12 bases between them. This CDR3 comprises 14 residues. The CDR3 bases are TGTGCCACCAGCCGGAGGACCCTCAATTCACCCCTCCACTTT. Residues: CATSRRTLNSPLHF.

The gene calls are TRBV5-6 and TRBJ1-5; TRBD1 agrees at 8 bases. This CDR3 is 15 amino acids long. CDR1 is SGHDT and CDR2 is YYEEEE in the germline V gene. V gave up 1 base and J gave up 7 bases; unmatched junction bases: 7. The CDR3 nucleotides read TGTGCCAGCAGCTTGCAGGGGGCGCGTTCCCAGCCCCAGCATTTT. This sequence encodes CASSLQGARSQPQHF.

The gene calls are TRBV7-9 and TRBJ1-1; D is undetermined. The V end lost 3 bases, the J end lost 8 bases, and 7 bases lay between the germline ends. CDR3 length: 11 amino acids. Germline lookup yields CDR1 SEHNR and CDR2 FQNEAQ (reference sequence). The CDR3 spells CASSFGSEAFF. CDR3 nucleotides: TGTGCCAGCAGCTTCGGGTCAGAAGCTTTCTTT.

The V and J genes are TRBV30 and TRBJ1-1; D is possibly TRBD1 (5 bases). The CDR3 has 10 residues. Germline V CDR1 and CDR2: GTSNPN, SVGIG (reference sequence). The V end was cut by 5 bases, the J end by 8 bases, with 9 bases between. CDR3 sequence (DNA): TGTGCCTGGTCCGGGACCGAAGCTTTCTTT. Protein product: CAWSGTEAFF.

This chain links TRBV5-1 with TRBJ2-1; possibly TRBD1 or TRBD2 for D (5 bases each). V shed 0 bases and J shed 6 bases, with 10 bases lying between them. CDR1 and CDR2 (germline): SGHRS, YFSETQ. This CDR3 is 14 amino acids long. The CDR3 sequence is CASSLVGGGNEQFF. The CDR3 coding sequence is TGCGCCAGCAGCTTGGTTGGTGGGGGCAATGAGCAGTTCTTC. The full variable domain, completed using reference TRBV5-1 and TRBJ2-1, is KAGVTQTPRYLIKTRGQQVTLSCSPISGHRSVSWYQQTPGQGLQFLFEYFSETQRNKGNFPGRFSGRQFSNSRSEMNVSTLELGDSALYLCASSLVGGGNEQFFGPGTRLTVL.

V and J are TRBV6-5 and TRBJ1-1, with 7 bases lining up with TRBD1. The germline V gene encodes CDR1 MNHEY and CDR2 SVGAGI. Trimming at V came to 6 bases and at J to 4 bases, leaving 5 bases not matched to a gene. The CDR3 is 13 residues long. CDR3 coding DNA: TGTGCCAGCAGCCCCAGGGGGGGCACTGAAGCTTTCTTT. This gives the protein CASSPRGGTEAFF.

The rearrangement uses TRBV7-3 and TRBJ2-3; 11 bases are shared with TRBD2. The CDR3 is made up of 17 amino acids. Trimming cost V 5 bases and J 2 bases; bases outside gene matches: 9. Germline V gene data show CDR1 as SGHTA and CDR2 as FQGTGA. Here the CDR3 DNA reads TGTGCCAGCAGCCCCCCGACTAGCGGGGCTATCACAGATACGCAGTATTTT. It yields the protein CASSPPTSGAITDTQYF.

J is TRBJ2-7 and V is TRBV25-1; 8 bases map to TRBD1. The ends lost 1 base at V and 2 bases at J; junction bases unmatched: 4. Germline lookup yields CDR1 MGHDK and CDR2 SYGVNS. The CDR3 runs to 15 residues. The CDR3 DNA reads TGTGCCAGCAGTGAATGGTCAGGGGGCCCCTACGAGCAGTACTTC. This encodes CASSEWSGGPYEQYF.